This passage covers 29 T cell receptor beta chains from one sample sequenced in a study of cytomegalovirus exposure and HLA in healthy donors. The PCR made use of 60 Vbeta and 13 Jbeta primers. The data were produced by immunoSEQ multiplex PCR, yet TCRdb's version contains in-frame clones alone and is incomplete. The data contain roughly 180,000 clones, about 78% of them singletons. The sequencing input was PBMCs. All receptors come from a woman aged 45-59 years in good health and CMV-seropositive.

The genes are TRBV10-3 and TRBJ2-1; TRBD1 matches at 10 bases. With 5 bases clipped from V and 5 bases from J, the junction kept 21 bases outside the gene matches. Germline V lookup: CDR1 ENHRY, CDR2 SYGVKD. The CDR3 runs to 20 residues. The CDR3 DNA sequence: TGTGCCATCAGTACCCCACCGAAGGGCGGGACAGGGGAATCGGACAATGAGCAGTTCTTC. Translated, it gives CAISTPPKGGTGESDNEQFF.

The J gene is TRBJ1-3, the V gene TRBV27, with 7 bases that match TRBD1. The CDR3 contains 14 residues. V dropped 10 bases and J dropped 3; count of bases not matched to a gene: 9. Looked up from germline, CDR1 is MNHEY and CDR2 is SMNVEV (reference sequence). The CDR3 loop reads CAKGAGVGGNTIYF. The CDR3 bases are TGTGCCAAGGGGGCCGGGGTCGGTGGAAACACCATATATTTT.

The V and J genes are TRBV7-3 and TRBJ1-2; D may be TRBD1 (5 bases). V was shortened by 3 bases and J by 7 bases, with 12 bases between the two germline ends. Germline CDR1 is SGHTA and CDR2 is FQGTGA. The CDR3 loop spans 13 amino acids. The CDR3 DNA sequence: TGTGCCAGCAGCTTGGCGGGGGGGATTGGCTACACCTTC. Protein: CASSLAGGIGYTF.

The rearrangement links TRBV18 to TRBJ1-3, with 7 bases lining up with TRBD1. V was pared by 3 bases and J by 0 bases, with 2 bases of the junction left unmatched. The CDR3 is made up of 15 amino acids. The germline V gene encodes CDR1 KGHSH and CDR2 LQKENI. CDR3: CASSPDRSSGNTIYF. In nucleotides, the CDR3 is TGTGCCAGCTCACCGGACAGGAGCTCTGGAAACACCATATATTTT.

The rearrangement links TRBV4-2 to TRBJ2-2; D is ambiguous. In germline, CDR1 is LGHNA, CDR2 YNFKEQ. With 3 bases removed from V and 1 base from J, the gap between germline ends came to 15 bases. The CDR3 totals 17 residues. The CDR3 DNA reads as TGTGCCAGCAGCCACGTTCTAGAAACTTGGAACACCGGGGAGCTGTTTTTT. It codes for CASSHVLETWNTGELFF.

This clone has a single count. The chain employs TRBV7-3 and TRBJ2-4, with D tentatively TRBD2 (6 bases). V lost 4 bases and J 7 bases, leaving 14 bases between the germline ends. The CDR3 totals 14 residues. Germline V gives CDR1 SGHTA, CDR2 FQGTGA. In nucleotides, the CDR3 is TGTGCCAGCAGCTGGGGAGGCGGAAACAACATTCAGTACTTC. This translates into CASSWGGGNNIQYF. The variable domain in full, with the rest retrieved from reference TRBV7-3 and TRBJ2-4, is GAGVSQTPSNKVTEKGKYVELRCDPISGHTALYWYRQSLGQGPEFLIYFQGTGAADDSGLPNDRFFAVRPEGSVSTLKIQRTERGDSAVYLCASSWGGGNNIQYFGAGTRLSVL.

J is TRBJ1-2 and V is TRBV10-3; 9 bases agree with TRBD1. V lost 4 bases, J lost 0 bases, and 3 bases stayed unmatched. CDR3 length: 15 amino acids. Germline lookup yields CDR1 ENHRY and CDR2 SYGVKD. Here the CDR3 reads CAISVGTGSNYGYTF. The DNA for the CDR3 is TGTGCCATCAGTGTCGGGACAGGGTCTAACTATGGCTACACCTTC.

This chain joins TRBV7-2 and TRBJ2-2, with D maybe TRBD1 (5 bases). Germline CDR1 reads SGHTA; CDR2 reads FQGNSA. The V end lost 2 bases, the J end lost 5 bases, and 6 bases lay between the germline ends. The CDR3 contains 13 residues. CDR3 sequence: CASSLYRTGELFF. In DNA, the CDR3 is TGTGCCAGCAGCTTATACAGGACCGGGGAGCTGTTTTTT.

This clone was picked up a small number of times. CDR3 DNA: TGTGCCATCAGAACCGGGACAGGGATGGGAGATACGCAGTATTTT. Amino acid sequence: CAIRTGTGMGDTQYF. This chain uses TRBV10-3 with TRBJ2-3, with 9 bases matching TRBD1. The junction had 9 bases not matched to a gene; V was cut back by 6 bases and J by 5 bases. Germline CDR1 ENHRY, CDR2 SYGVKD. This CDR3 is 15 amino acids long.

This chain's CDR3 is CASSLDSTSTDTQYF. The CDR3 bases are TGTGCCAGCAGCTTGGACAGTACTAGCACAGATACGCAGTATTTT. The rearrangement uses TRBV5-4 and TRBJ2-3; D remains ambiguous. The germline V and J ends were trimmed by 0 bases and 0 bases, with 8 bases remaining between them. The CDR3 runs 15 residues. Germline V gene data show CDR1 as SGHNT and CDR2 as YYREEE (reference sequence).

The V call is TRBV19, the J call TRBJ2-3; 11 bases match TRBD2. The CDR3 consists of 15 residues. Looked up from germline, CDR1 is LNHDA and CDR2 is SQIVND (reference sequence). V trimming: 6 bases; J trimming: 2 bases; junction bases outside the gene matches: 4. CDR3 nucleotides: TGTGCCAGTAGCTATAGCGGGGGGGCCACAGATACGCAGTATTTT. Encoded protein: CASSYSGGATDTQYF.

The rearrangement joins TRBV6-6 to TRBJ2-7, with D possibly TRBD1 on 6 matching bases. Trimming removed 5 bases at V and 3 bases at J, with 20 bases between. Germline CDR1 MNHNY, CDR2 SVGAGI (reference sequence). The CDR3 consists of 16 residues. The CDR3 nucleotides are TGTGCCAGCAGTACGACTGACAGGCCCATCGACTACGAGCAGTACTTC. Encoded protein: CASSTTDRPIDYEQYF.

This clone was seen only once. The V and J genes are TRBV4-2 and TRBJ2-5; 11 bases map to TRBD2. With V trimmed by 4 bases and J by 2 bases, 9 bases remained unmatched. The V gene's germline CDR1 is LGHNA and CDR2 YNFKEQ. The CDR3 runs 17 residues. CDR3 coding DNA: TGTGCCAGCAGCCCGGTCGCTAGCGGGGGGATACAAGAGACCCAGTACTTC. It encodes CASSPVASGGIQETQYF.

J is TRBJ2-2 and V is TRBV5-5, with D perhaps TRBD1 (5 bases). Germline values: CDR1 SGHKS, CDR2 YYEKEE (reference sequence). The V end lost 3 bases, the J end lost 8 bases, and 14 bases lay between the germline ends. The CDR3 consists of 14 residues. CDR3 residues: CASSSQGSGGELFF. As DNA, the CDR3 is TGTGCCAGCAGCTCTCAGGGAAGTGGGGGGGAGCTGTTTTTT.

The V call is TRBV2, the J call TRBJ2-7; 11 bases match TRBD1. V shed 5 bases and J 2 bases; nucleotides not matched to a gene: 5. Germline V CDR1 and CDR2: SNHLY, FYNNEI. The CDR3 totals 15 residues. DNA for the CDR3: TGTGCCAGCAGTTTCTCGGGACAGGGGGCCTACGAGCAGTACTTC. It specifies CASSFSGQGAYEQYF.

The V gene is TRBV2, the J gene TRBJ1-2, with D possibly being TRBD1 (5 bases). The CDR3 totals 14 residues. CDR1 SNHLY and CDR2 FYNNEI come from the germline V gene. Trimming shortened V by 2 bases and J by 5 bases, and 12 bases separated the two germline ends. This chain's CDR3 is CASSEQGPEYGYTF. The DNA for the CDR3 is TGTGCCAGCAGTGAACAGGGTCCGGAATATGGCTACACCTTC.

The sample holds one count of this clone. Here the CDR3 DNA reads TGCAGCGTTGTGGGGCTAGCGGGGGTGGACGGGGAGCTGTTTTTT. It yields the protein CSVVGLAGVDGELFF. The chain links TRBV29-1 to TRBJ2-2; 10 nucleotides match TRBD2. Germline CDR1 is SQVTM and CDR2 is ANQGSEA. V dropped 4 bases and J dropped 7; count of bases not matched to a gene: 9. The CDR3 loop spans 15 amino acids.

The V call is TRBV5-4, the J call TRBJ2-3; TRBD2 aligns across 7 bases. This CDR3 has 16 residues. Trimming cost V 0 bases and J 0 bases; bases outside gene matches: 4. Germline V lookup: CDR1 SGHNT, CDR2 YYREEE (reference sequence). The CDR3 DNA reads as TGTGCCAGCAGCTTGGGGGGGGGTTCCAGCACAGATACGCAGTATTTT. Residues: CASSLGGGSSTDTQYF.

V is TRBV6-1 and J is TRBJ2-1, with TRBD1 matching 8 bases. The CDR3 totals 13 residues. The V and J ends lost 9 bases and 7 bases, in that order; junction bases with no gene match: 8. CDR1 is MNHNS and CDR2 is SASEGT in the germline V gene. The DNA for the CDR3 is TGTGCCAGTAAAAGAGGACAGGGAAATGAGCAGTTCTTC. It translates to CASKRGQGNEQFF.

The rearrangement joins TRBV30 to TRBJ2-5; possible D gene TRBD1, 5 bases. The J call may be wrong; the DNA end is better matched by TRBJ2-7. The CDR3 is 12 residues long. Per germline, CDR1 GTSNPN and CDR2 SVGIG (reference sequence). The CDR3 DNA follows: TGTGCCTGGAGTGTTTCAGGGTACGAGCAGTACTTC. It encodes CAWSVSGYEQYF.

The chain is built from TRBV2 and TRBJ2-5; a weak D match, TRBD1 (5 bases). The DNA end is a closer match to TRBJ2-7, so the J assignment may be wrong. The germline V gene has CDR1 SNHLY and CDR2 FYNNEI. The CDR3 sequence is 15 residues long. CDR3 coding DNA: TGTGCCAGCAGTGGTGGCAGGGCTTATCACTACGAGCAGTACTTC. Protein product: CASSGGRAYHYEQYF.

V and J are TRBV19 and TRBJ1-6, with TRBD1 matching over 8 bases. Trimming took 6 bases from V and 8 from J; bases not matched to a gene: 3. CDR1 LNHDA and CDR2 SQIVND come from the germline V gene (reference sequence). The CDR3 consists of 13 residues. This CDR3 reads CASRYRGDSPLHF. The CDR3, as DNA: TGTGCCAGTAGATACAGGGGGGATTCACCCCTCCACTTT.

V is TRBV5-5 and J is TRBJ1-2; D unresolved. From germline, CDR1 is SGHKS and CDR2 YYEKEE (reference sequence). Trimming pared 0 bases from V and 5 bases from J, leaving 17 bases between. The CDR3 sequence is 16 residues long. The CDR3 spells CASSLDGQSLTYGYTF. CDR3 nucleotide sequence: TGTGCCAGCAGCTTGGATGGGCAGTCACTTACTTATGGCTACACCTTC.

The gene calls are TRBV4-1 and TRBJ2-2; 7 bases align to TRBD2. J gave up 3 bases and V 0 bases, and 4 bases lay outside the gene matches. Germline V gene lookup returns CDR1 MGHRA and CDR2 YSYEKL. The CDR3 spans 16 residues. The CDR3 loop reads CASSQDGGGYTGELFF. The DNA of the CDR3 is TGCGCCAGCAGCCAAGATGGCGGGGGTTACACCGGGGAGCTGTTTTTT.

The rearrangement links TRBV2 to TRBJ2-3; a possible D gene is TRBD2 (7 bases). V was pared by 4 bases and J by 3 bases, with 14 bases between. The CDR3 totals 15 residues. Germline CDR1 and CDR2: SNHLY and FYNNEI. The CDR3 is CASSVRGGATDTQYF. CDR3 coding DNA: TGTGCCAGCAGTGTGAGGGGGGGGGCGACAGATACGCAGTATTTT.

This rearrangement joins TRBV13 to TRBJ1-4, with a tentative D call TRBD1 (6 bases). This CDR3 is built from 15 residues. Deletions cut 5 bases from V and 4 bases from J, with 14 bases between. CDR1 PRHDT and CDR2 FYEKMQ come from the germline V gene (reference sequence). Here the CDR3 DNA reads TGTGCCAGCAGCCCCGTTGGGGGCCGTAATGAAAAACTGTTTTTT. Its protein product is CASSPVGGRNEKLFF.

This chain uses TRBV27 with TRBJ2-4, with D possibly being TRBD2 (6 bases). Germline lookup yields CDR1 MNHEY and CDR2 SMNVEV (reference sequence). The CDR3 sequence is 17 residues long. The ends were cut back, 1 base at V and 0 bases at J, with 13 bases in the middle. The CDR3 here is CASSLYPGGTAKNIQYF. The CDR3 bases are TGTGCCAGCAGTTTATATCCCGGGGGTACAGCCAAAAACATTCAGTACTTC.

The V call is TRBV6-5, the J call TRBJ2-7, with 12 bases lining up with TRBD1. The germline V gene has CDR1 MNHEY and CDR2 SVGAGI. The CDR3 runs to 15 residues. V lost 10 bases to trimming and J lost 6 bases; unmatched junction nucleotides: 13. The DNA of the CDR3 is TGTGCCACCAACACGGGGGGACAGGGGGCCGGCGAGCAGTACTTC. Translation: CATNTGGQGAGEQYF.

CDR3 sequence: CAGGSGGAGETQYF. The CDR3 DNA is TGTGCCGGGGGGAGCGGGGGGGCGGGAGAGACCCAGTACTTC. The chain links TRBV6-1 to TRBJ2-5, with TRBD2 matching 10 bases. Germline V gene lookup returns CDR1 MNHNS and CDR2 SASEGT. The V gene end was trimmed by 11 bases and the J gene end by 4 bases; junction bases not matched to a gene: 10. This CDR3 contains 14 residues.